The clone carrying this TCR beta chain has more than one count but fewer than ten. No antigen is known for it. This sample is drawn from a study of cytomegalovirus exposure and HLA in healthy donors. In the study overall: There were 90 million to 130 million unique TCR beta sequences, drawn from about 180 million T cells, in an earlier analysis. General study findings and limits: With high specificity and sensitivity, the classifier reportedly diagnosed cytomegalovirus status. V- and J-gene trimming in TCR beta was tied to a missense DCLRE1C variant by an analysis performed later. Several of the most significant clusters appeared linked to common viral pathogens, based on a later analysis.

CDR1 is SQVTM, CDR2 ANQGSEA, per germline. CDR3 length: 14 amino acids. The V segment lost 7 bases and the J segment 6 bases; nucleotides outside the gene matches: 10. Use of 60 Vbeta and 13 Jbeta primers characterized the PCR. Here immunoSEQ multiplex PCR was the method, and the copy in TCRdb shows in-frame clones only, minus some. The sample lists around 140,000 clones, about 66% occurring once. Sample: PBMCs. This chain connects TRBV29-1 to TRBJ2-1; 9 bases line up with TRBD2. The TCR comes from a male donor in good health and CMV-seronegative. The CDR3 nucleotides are TGCAGCGCCGAGGTCCCTAGCGGGGTCAATGAGCAGTTCTTC. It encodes CSAEVPSGVNEQFF.